This TCR beta chain was recovered during a study of Ad26.COV2.S vaccination and SARS-CoV-2 variants. The overall study: The donor was enrolled in the Ad26.COV2.S arm of the COV1001 trial. Notes on the study in general: Marked by substantial breadth, spike-specific CD8+ and CD4+ T cell responses were reportedly seen after vaccination.

Treatment reported: 15 to 20 received Ad26.COV2.S at low or high dose, single or two shots; 5 received placebo; per-sample allocation not given. Material that was analyzed had been drawn on day 63 after the first vaccine or placebo injection. It was an adult aged 18-55 years in Boston who was the donor. Immunization relied on an Ad26 vector, which expressed Wuhan-strain SARS-CoV-2 spike. Clones were read by immunoSEQ multiplex PCR, and TCRdb kept only the in-frame ones, dropping some. This sample yields hundreds of thousands of clones, of which 90% are seen a single time; over 9% belongs to the top ten. The CDR3 runs 16 residues. Trimming took off 0 bases at V and 2 bases at J, with 11 bases between the two ends. Germline values: CDR1 LGHNA, CDR2 YSLEER. This clone has just one count. The antigen remains undetermined.

The chain couples TRBV4-3 to TRBJ2-1; no clear D gene. This material consisted of peripheral blood, taken in a trial of Ad26.COV2.S vaccine versus placebo. The sequence came from a person aged 18-65 years who received the Ad26.COV2.S COVID-19 vaccine or a placebo. The CDR3 is CASSQDPRSTYNEQFF. The CDR3 DNA is TGCGCCAGCAGCCAAGACCCGCGGAGCACCTACAATGAGCAGTTCTTC.